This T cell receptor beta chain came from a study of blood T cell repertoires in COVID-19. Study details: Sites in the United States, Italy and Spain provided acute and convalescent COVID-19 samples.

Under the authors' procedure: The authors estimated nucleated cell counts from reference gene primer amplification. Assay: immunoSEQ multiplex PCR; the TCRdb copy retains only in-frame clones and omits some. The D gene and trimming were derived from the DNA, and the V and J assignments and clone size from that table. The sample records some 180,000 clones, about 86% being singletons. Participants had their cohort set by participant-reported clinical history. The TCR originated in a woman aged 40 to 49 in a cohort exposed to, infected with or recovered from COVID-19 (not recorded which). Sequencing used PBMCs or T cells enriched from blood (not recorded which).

DNA of the CDR3: TGTGCCAGCAGCTTATCGGGAAGCTACGAGCAGTACTTC. Protein sequence: CASSLSGSYEQYF. The V and J genes are TRBV11-3 and TRBJ2-7; tentatively, D is TRBD2 (5 bases). The V gene's germline CDR1 is SGHNT and CDR2 YENEEA. The CDR3 has 13 residues. Trimming left V 2 bases short and J 3 bases short, with 8 bases between.